The 23 T cell receptor beta chains given below trace back to one sample, sequenced in a study of T cell responses to AZD1222 COVID-19 vaccine. Method: immunoSEQ multiplex PCR; TCRdb's copy keeps in-frame clones and lacks some. The repertoire consists of just under 85,000 clones, with about 82% occurring once and the leading ten covering approximately 9%. This specimen consisted of peripheral blood, obtained on day 0 of AZD1222 vaccination. All receptors derive from an adult in good health.

The V gene is TRBV28, the J gene TRBJ1-6; TRBD1 is a possible D gene (6 bases). V dropped 5 bases and J dropped 9 bases, with 17 bases sitting between them. The CDR3 sequence is 15 residues long. Per germline, CDR1 MDHEN and CDR2 SYDVKM. CDR3 coding DNA: TGTGCCAGCAGTCCAAGCGCAGGGGAGGGTTCACCCCTCCACTTT. As protein: CASSPSAGEGSPLHF.

The chain carries TRBV24-1 and TRBJ2-1, with 12 positions matching TRBD1. Germline CDR1 KGHDR, CDR2 SFDVKD. V lost 4 bases, J lost 6 bases, and 6 bases stayed unmatched. This CDR3 is built from 16 residues. In DNA, the CDR3 is TGTGCCACCAGTGACCCGGGACAGGGGGCGGGCAATGAGCAGTTCTTC. It yields the protein CATSDPGQGAGNEQFF.

The chain links TRBV6-4 to TRBJ2-3; TRBD1 might be the D (5 bases). Trimming shortened V by 3 bases and J by 5 bases, and 15 bases separated the two germline ends. Germline CDR1 and CDR2: MRHNA and SNTAGT. The length of the CDR3 is 15 residues. The CDR3: CASSEGTGEQDTQYF. As DNA, the CDR3 is TGTGCCAGCAGTGAAGGCACAGGTGAGCAAGATACGCAGTATTTT.

The chain joins TRBV5-6 to TRBJ2-7; 9 bases align to TRBD2. The ends lost 1 base at V and 3 bases at J; junction bases unmatched: 5. The germline CDR1 and CDR2 sequences are SGHDT and YYEEEE. CDR3 length: 15 residues. This CDR3 reads CASSLFSGRGYEQYF. The DNA for the CDR3 is TGTGCCAGCAGCTTGTTTAGCGGGAGAGGCTACGAGCAGTACTTC. Full variable domain (outside the CDR3, taken from reference TRBV5-6 and TRBJ2-7): DAGVTQSPTHLIKTRGQQVTLRCSPKSGHDTVSWYQQALGQGPQFIFQYYEEEERQRGNFPDRFSGHQFPNYSSELNVNALLLGDSALYLCASSLFSGRGYEQYFGPGTRLTVT.

V and J are TRBV18 and TRBJ1-2; no clear D. V was shortened by 3 bases and J by 7 bases, with 12 bases between the two germline ends. The germline gives CDR1 KGHSH, CDR2 LQKENI. CDR3 length: 13 residues. The CDR3: CASSPSMGGGYTF. The DNA for the CDR3 is TGTGCCAGCTCACCGAGTATGGGCGGTGGCTACACCTTC.

The chain uses TRBV7-3 and TRBJ2-1; 9 bases match TRBD2. J gave up 4 bases and V 1 base, and 2 bases lay outside the gene matches. This CDR3 spans 15 amino acids. The germline V gene has CDR1 SGHTA and CDR2 FQGTGA. The CDR3 DNA reads TGTGCCAGCAGCTTAATGACTAGCGGATACAATGAGCAGTTCTTC. It codes for CASSLMTSGYNEQFF.

This clone occurred a few times. The rearrangement joins TRBV7-3 to TRBJ2-3, with 9 bases matching TRBD1. The CDR3 length is 12 residues. CDR1 is SGHTA and CDR2 is FQGTGA in the germline V gene. Losses at the gene ends were 9 bases for V and 4 bases for J; bases not matched to a gene: 2. The CDR3 bases are TGTGCCAGTGGGACAGGGTCAGATACGCAGTATTTT. Its translation: CASGTGSDTQYF.

The V and J genes are TRBV15 and TRBJ1-5; D is ambiguous. Germline V CDR1 and CDR2: LNHNV, YYDKDF (reference sequence). V shed 3 bases and J shed 5 bases, with 8 bases lying between them. CDR3 length equals 13 residues. Written as DNA, the CDR3 is TGTGCCACCAGCAGGCGACCTCATCAGCCCCAGCATTTT. It is translated as CATSRRPHQPQHF.

This chain uses TRBV4-1 with TRBJ1-6; D unclear. V was trimmed by 0 bases and J by 12 bases, leaving 6 bases between them. Germline CDR1 reads MGHRA; CDR2 reads YSYEKL. This CDR3 contains 12 residues. CDR3: CASSQEPGPLHF. DNA of the CDR3: TGCGCCAGCAGCCAAGAACCCGGACCCCTCCACTTT.

The chain joins TRBV6-1 to TRBJ1-1; D remains unclear. V was cut by 0 bases and J by 1 base, with 12 bases left in between. The CDR3 loop spans 16 amino acids. The germline gives CDR1 MNHNS, CDR2 SASEGT. The CDR3 bases are TGTGCCAGCAGTGAAGCGCTTCATTCGGGGAACACTGAAGCTTTCTTT. It encodes CASSEALHSGNTEAFF.

V gene TRBV7-9 combines with J gene TRBJ1-3; possible D gene TRBD1, 6 bases. The CDR3 extends over 16 amino acids. In germline, CDR1 is SEHNR, CDR2 FQNEAQ (reference sequence). The V end lost 1 base, the J end lost 0 bases, and 10 bases lay between the germline ends. The chain's CDR3 is CASSLVGGSSGNTIYF. Here the CDR3 DNA reads TGTGCCAGCAGCTTAGTTGGGGGCAGCTCTGGAAACACCATATATTTT.

This chain joins TRBV12-3 or TRBV12-4 and TRBJ1-1; no firm D call. V was cut by 5 bases and J by 7 bases, with 11 bases left in between. The CDR3 consists of 12 residues. DNA for the CDR3: TGTGCCAGCAGTCCCCTGTTGGTTGAAGCTTTCTTT. Protein: CASSPLLVEAFF.

V gene TRBV6-6 combines with J gene TRBJ1-2; TRBD1 agrees at 10 bases. J lost 3 bases, V lost 5 bases, and 12 bases had no gene match. This CDR3 has 17 amino acids. Germline lookup yields CDR1 MNHNY and CDR2 SVGAGI (reference sequence). CDR3 nucleotide sequence: TGTGCCAGCAGTCCGCCGGGACAGGGGTGGACGGACTATGGCTACACCTTC. This gives the protein CASSPPGQGWTDYGYTF.

This clone turned up a few times. The chain combines TRBV5-1 with TRBJ2-3; D uncertain. This CDR3 is 13 amino acids long. Germline values: CDR1 SGHRS, CDR2 YFSETQ. Trimming pared 6 bases from V and 8 bases from J, leaving 16 bases between. The CDR3: CASKPGPPGTQYF. In DNA, the CDR3 is TGCGCCAGCAAACCAGGCCCCCCCGGTACGCAGTATTTT. Using reference TRBV5-1 and TRBJ2-3 for the parts outside the CDR3, the full variable domain is KAGVTQTPRYLIKTRGQQVTLSCSPISGHRSVSWYQQTPGQGLQFLFEYFSETQRNKGNFPGRFSGRQFSNSRSEMNVSTLELGDSALYLCASKPGPPGTQYFGPGTRLTVL.

In this sample, this clone turned up a few times. The V call is TRBV27, the J call TRBJ2-1, with 8 bases matching TRBD2. CDR3 length: 15 amino acids. Germline V gene lookup returns CDR1 MNHEY and CDR2 SMNVEV (reference sequence). The ends lost 1 base at V and 7 bases at J; junction bases unmatched: 6. In DNA form, the CDR3 reads TGTGCCAGCAGTTTATACGGGAGGGCCGGAAATGAGCAGTTCTTC. It translates to CASSLYGRAGNEQFF.

The rearrangement uses TRBV5-1 and TRBJ1-2; D remains ambiguous. Germline CDR1 and CDR2: SGHRS and YFSETQ. CDR3 length equals 12 residues. V lost 7 bases, J lost 4 bases, and 11 bases lay in between. The CDR3 sequence: CASGGEGYGYTF. Written as DNA, the CDR3 is TGCGCCAGCGGTGGAGAGGGCTATGGCTACACCTTC.

The chain recombines TRBV19 with TRBJ2-7; 7 bases agree with TRBD1. CDR1 and CDR2 from the germline V gene are LNHDA and SQIVND (reference sequence). The J segment lost 6 bases and the V segment lost 3 bases, leaving 5 bases of the junction unmatched. The CDR3 is made up of 13 amino acids. As DNA, the CDR3 is TGTGCCAGTAGTATCCGGGACAGCGGCGAGCAGTACTTC. Translating it yields CASSIRDSGEQYF.

The chain joins TRBV19 to TRBJ1-6, with D possibly matching TRBD1 (5 bases). The CDR3 runs to 15 residues. V was cut by 3 bases and J by 10 bases, with 16 bases left in between. CDR1 and CDR2 (germline): LNHDA, SQIVND (reference sequence). The CDR3 is CASSISAQGRSPLHF. In nucleotides, the CDR3 is TGTGCCAGTAGTATCTCGGCCCAGGGCAGGTCACCCCTCCACTTT. The whole variable domain, filled in from reference TRBV19 and TRBJ1-6, reads DGGITQSPKYLFRKEGQNVTLSCEQNLNHDAMYWYRQDPGQGLRLIYYSQIVNDFQKGDIAEGYSVSREKKESFPLTVTSAQKNPTAFYLCASSISAQGRSPLHFGNGTRLTVT.

This clone was observed a few times. The chain has TRBV30 and TRBJ1-1; D is ambiguous. V lost 0 bases and J 7 bases, leaving 12 bases between the germline ends. This CDR3 is 13 amino acids long. Germline V CDR1 and CDR2: GTSNPN, SVGIG (reference sequence). The CDR3 loop reads CAWSVGRRGEAFF. In DNA, the CDR3 is TGTGCCTGGAGTGTAGGTAGGAGAGGTGAAGCTTTCTTT.

The rearrangement links TRBV5-1 to TRBJ2-5; D possibly corresponds to TRBD1 (6 bases). The CDR3 consists of 14 residues. Between the trimmed V and J ends, which lost 4 bases and 3 bases, there was a span of 13 bases. CDR1 is SGHRS and CDR2 is YFSETQ in the germline V gene. As DNA, the CDR3 is TGCGCCAGCAGCCACGACAGGAGAGAAGAGACCCAGTACTTC. Protein sequence: CASSHDRREETQYF. The full variable domain, completed using reference TRBV5-1 and TRBJ2-5, is KAGVTQTPRYLIKTRGQQVTLSCSPISGHRSVSWYQQTPGQGLQFLFEYFSETQRNKGNFPGRFSGRQFSNSRSEMNVSTLELGDSALYLCASSHDRREETQYFGPGTRLLVL.

The chain couples TRBV3-1 (or the pseudogene TRBV3-2) to TRBJ2-3; the D call may be TRBD1 or TRBD2 (5 bases each). Germline V gene data show CDR1 as LGHDT and CDR2 as YNNKEL (reference sequence). This CDR3 contains 16 residues. Trimming took 4 bases from V and 5 from J, leaving 19 bases between them. This chain's CDR3 is CASSRFGRNGGDTQYF. The CDR3 DNA follows: TGTGCCAGCAGCCGCTTTGGGCGTAATGGGGGAGATACGCAGTATTTT.

This clone was recorded only once. A read error may account for a junction end that differs from germline. The genes are TRBV7-7 and TRBJ2-5; TRBD2 matches 10 bases. This CDR3 region has 15 residues. The germline V gene has CDR1 SSHAT and CDR2 FNYEAQ (reference sequence). CDR3 region: CASSRGLAEGETQYF. In nucleotides, the CDR3 is TGTGCTAGCAGCCGCGGACTAGCGGAAGGGGAGACCCAGTACTTC.

CDR3 residues: CSEREAVGETQYF. The CDR3 DNA reads TGCAGCGAACGGGAGGCGGTGGGAGAGACCCAGTACTTC. The chain uses TRBV29-1 and TRBJ2-5, with TRBD2 identical over 7 bases. V was pared by 7 bases and J by 4 bases, with 9 bases of the junction left unmatched. Germline V lookup: CDR1 SQVTM, CDR2 ANQGSEA. The CDR3 covers 13 residues.